The 28 T cell receptor beta chains given below trace back to one sample, sequenced in a study of blood T cell repertoires in COVID-19. Libraries were prepared by immunoSEQ multiplex PCR; TCRdb keeps only in-frame clonotypes and omits some of them. The table lists some 180,000 clones, roughly 88% of them singletons. Source material: peripheral blood. These TCRs come from a human donor in a cohort sampled during active COVID-19.

The chain uses TRBV28 and TRBJ1-2, with a weak D call TRBD1 (6 bases). The CDR3 contains 14 residues. Germline CDR1 MDHEN, CDR2 SYDVKM. V was trimmed by 3 bases and J by 1 base, leaving 9 bases between them. DNA of the CDR3: TGTGCCAGCAGTTTCCGGACAGTTAACTATGGCTACACCTTC. Amino acid sequence: CASSFRTVNYGYTF.

The chain uses TRBV7-2 and TRBJ2-5; the D gene is possibly TRBD1 (6 bases). The CDR3 spans 14 residues. CDR1 is SGHTA, CDR2 FQGNSA, per germline. Trimming pared 3 bases from V and 3 bases from J, leaving 11 bases between. Here the CDR3 reads CASSLTGLKETQYF. The CDR3 DNA follows: TGTGCCAGCAGCTTGACAGGATTGAAAGAGACCCAGTACTTC.

V usage is TRBV10-1 and J usage is TRBJ1-1; 11 nucleotides align to TRBD1. The junction had 8 bases not matched to a gene; V was cut back by 6 bases and J by 5 bases. Germline loops: CDR1 WNHNN, CDR2 SYGVQD (reference sequence). This CDR3 has 15 amino acids. The CDR3 region is CASRVTGQGVTEAFF. The CDR3 DNA sequence: TGCGCCAGCAGGGTCACGGGACAGGGGGTAACTGAAGCTTTCTTT.

The V gene is TRBV5-8, the J gene TRBJ2-2; no clear D. The germline gives CDR1 SGHTS, CDR2 YDEGEE. This CDR3 region has 16 residues. V was cut by 4 bases and J by 1 base, with 14 bases left in between. The CDR3 reads CASSLHSLLNTGELFF. CDR3 nucleotide sequence: TGTGCCAGCAGCCTCCACAGTCTCCTGAACACCGGGGAGCTGTTTTTT.

Worth noting for this clone: The same CDR3 is also encoded by other DNA sequences in this sample. The chain recombines TRBV12-3 or TRBV12-4 with TRBJ1-2, with TRBD1 matching 10 bases. The CDR3 consists of 13 residues. V was pared by 6 bases and J by 3 bases, with 1 base of the junction left unmatched. Here the CDR3 DNA reads TGTGCCAGCAGCGACAGGGGGCACTATGGCTACACCTTC. It is translated as CASSDRGHYGYTF.

Here the CDR3 DNA reads TGTGCCAGCACCCCTGAGGCTGTGCGGGCCTTCAATCAGCCCCAGCATTTT. Encoded protein: CASTPEAVRAFNQPQHF. The rearrangement links TRBV28 to TRBJ1-5; no definite D call. Trimming removed 7 bases from V and 3 bases from J, with 22 bases in between. In germline, CDR1 is MDHEN, CDR2 SYDVKM. CDR3 length: 17 amino acids.

The chain recombines TRBV6-5 with TRBJ2-7; 8 nucleotides agree with TRBD2. The CDR3 has 14 amino acids. Germline trimming cut 6 bases from V and 0 bases from J; bases unmatched to any gene: 4. Germline V gene lookup returns CDR1 MNHEY and CDR2 SVGAGI. As DNA, the CDR3 is TGTGCCAGCAGCGCACTAGCGGTCTCCTACGAGCAGTACTTC. It specifies CASSALAVSYEQYF.

The chain carries TRBV5-5 and TRBJ2-3, with D perhaps matching TRBD1 (6 bases). The CDR3 is 16 residues long. Germline CDR1 SGHKS, CDR2 YYEKEE (reference sequence). The V gene lost 7 bases and the J gene lost 2 bases, with 20 bases spanning the gap. Here the CDR3 reads CASLKTGGPSTDTQYF. CDR3 nucleotides: TGTGCCAGCTTAAAGACAGGCGGGCCATCCACAGATACGCAGTATTTT.

The chain carries TRBV6-5 and TRBJ1-1, with TRBD1 as a possible D gene (5 bases). Trimming cost V 6 bases and J 3 bases, with 11 bases left between them. Germline values: CDR1 MNHEY, CDR2 SVGAGI. The CDR3 is 13 residues long. This CDR3 reads CASRKSRDTEAFF. The CDR3 DNA reads as TGTGCCAGCAGAAAAAGCAGGGACACTGAAGCTTTCTTT.

The CDR3 loop is CASSPDSNYGYTF. The DNA for the CDR3 is TGTGCCAGCAGTCCGGACAGTAACTATGGCTACACCTTC. This chain uses TRBV5-5 with TRBJ1-2, with D maybe TRBD1 (6 bases). Germline assignment: CDR1 SGHKS and CDR2 YYEKEE (reference sequence). V was clipped by 5 bases and J by 1 base, with 9 bases between them. The CDR3 loop spans 13 amino acids.

The V gene is TRBV24-1, the J gene TRBJ2-1, with D uncertain. Germline V CDR1 and CDR2: KGHDR, SFDVKD. Trimming removed 5 bases at V and 4 bases at J, with 8 bases between. The CDR3 has 13 amino acids. The CDR3 here is CATSGTSYNEQFF. CDR3 sequence (DNA): TGTGCCACCAGTGGCACTTCGTACAATGAGCAGTTCTTC.

This clone was found many times. The CDR3 loop reads CARGFQGAGGTDTQYF. DNA of the CDR3: TGTGCCAGGGGATTTCAGGGGGCAGGGGGCACAGATACGCAGTATTTT. The rearrangement joins TRBV2 to TRBJ2-3; 8 bases line up with TRBD1. CDR3 length: 16 residues. V dropped 9 bases and J dropped 1; count of bases not matched to a gene: 12. Germline CDR1 SNHLY, CDR2 FYNNEI. Variable domain in full (rest from reference TRBV2 and TRBJ2-3): EPEVTQTPSHQVTQMGQEVILRCVPISNHLYFYWYRQILGQKVEFLVSFYNNEISEKSEIFDDQFSVERPDGSNFTLKIRSTKLEDSAMYFCARGFQGAGGTDTQYFGPGTRLTVL.

V usage is TRBV27 and J usage is TRBJ2-7, with D perhaps matching TRBD1 (6 bases). V gave up 3 bases and J gave up 7 bases, with 16 bases separating them. CDR3 length: 14 amino acids. The germline V gene encodes CDR1 MNHEY and CDR2 SMNVEV (reference sequence). CDR3 nucleotide sequence: TGTGCCAGCAGTTTTCTGGACAGAAGTACGGAGCAGTACTTC. Amino acids: CASSFLDRSTEQYF.

The V and J genes are TRBV18 and TRBJ2-3; tentative D call: TRBD1 (5 bases). This CDR3 contains 15 residues. In germline, CDR1 is KGHSH, CDR2 LQKENI. V lost 1 base to trimming and J lost 0 bases, with 8 bases between them. The CDR3: CASSPLGASTDTQYF. CDR3 in DNA: TGTGCCAGCTCACCACTTGGGGCGAGCACAGATACGCAGTATTTT.

The J gene is TRBJ2-5, the V gene TRBV5-1, with D possibly being TRBD2 (5 bases). There are 14 residues in the CDR3. Germline V CDR1 and CDR2: SGHRS, YFSETQ. The V gene lost 5 bases and the J gene lost 9 bases, with 20 bases spanning the gap. CDR3 sequence reads: CASSFGETSLPQYF. In DNA, the CDR3 is TGCGCCAGCAGTTTTGGGGAGACGTCTTTGCCCCAGTACTTC. Full variable domain (missing parts from reference TRBV5-1 and TRBJ2-5): KAGVTQTPRYLIKTRGQQVTLSCSPISGHRSVSWYQQTPGQGLQFLFEYFSETQRNKGNFPGRFSGRQFSNSRSEMNVSTLELGDSALYLCASSFGETSLPQYFGPGTRLLVL.

The V call is TRBV28, the J call TRBJ2-1; D gene uncertain. CDR1 is MDHEN, CDR2 SYDVKM, per germline. V lost 6 bases and J 6 bases, leaving 9 bases between the germline ends. This CDR3 region has 12 residues. Here the CDR3 reads CASSPGGNEQFF. CDR3 bases: TGTGCCAGCAGCCCCGGCGGCAATGAGCAGTTCTTC.

As regards this clone: Other DNA sequences from this sample encode an identical CDR3 as well. The chain has TRBV30 and TRBJ1-3, with D hard to call. CDR3 length equals 13 residues. Germline values: CDR1 GTSNPN, CDR2 SVGIG (reference sequence). Trimming removed 0 bases from V and 4 bases from J, with 7 bases in between. This CDR3 is CAWSVASGNTIYF. The CDR3 nucleotides read TGTGCCTGGAGTGTGGCCTCCGGAAACACCATATATTTT.

The chain joins TRBV19 to TRBJ2-7; 7 bases line up with TRBD1. CDR3 size: 13 residues. V shed 3 bases and J 8 bases; nucleotides not matched to a gene: 7. Germline V lookup: CDR1 LNHDA, CDR2 SQIVND (reference sequence). The CDR3 loop is CASSISLGGQQYF. The CDR3, as DNA: TGTGCCAGTAGTATCAGTCTAGGGGGCCAGCAGTACTTC.

J is TRBJ1-5 and V is TRBV28; D is uncertain. CDR1 is MDHEN, CDR2 SYDVKM, per germline. Trimming took 1 base from V and 0 from J, leaving 10 bases between them. The CDR3 is 16 amino acids. The CDR3 DNA sequence: TGTGCCAGCAGTTTATCGCCGGACTATAGCAATCAGCCCCAGCATTTT. Its protein product is CASSLSPDYSNQPQHF.

The sample holds one count of this clone. The V gene is TRBV3-1 (or the pseudogene TRBV3-2), the J gene TRBJ1-3; unclear D gene. V dropped 5 bases and J dropped 0 bases, with 11 bases sitting between them. This CDR3 contains 15 residues. From germline, CDR1 is LGHDT and CDR2 YNNKEL (reference sequence). In DNA form, the CDR3 reads TGTGCCAGCAGCTTTGACACCTCCTCTGGAAACACCATATATTTT. It translates to CASSFDTSSGNTIYF.

This rearrangement joins TRBV6-5 to TRBJ1-1, with D tentatively TRBD1 (6 bases). The CDR3 loop spans 15 amino acids. Germline values: CDR1 MNHEY, CDR2 SVGAGI. V was trimmed by 2 bases and J by 1 base, leaving 11 bases between them. The CDR3 spells CASSYRSTGNTEAFF. CDR3 nucleotides: TGTGCCAGCAGTTACCGTTCGACAGGGAACACTGAAGCTTTCTTT.

The J gene is TRBJ2-1, the V gene TRBV7-9, with TRBD2 identical over 12 bases. The germline V gene encodes CDR1 SEHNR and CDR2 FQNEAQ (reference sequence). The CDR3 covers 16 residues. With 3 bases clipped from V and 3 bases from J, the junction kept 3 bases outside the gene matches. CDR3 nucleotide sequence: TGTGCCAGCAGCTTCGGACTAGCGGGAATCTACAATGAGCAGTTCTTC. It translates to CASSFGLAGIYNEQFF.

The J gene is TRBJ2-1, the V gene TRBV6-5, with 7 bases aligning to TRBD2. V gave up 7 bases and J gave up 3 bases; unmatched junction bases: 6. CDR3 size: 14 residues. Per the germline V gene, CDR1 is MNHEY and CDR2 is SVGAGI. CDR3 region: CASMSGVDYNEQFF. CDR3 nucleotide sequence: TGTGCCAGCATGAGCGGGGTGGACTACAATGAGCAGTTCTTC.

This rearrangement joins TRBV29-1 to TRBJ2-3; D is undetermined. This CDR3 has 14 residues. Germline-derived CDR1 and CDR2 are SQVTM and ANQGSEA. V lost 3 bases to trimming and J lost 1 base, with 11 bases between them. CDR3 region: CSVDGQAGTDTQYF. The CDR3 DNA reads as TGCAGCGTTGATGGGCAGGCCGGCACAGATACGCAGTATTTT.

In DNA form, the CDR3 reads TGTGCCAGCAGCTTACTCACAGGGGCGAACACCGGGGAGCTGTTTTTT. This codes for CASSLLTGANTGELFF. The chain is built from TRBV5-5 and TRBJ2-2; 7 nucleotides line up with TRBD1. CDR1 is SGHKS, CDR2 YYEKEE, per germline (reference sequence). This CDR3 comprises 16 residues. V shed 2 bases, J shed 0 bases, and the junction held 4 bases outside the gene matches.

V is TRBV3-1 (or the pseudogene TRBV3-2) and J is TRBJ2-7, with D uncertain. The CDR3 totals 13 residues. Germline-derived CDR1 and CDR2 are LGHDT and YNNKEL (reference sequence). Trimming shortened V by 4 bases and J by 6 bases, and 13 bases separated the two germline ends. The CDR3 nucleotides are TGTGCCAGCAGCCCCCTGAGGTCCCTCGAGCAGTACTTC. This encodes CASSPLRSLEQYF.

The chain links TRBV30 to TRBJ1-6; possible D gene TRBD1, 6 bases. Trimming pared 4 bases from V and 8 bases from J, leaving 18 bases between. Germline CDR1 and CDR2: GTSNPN and SVGIG (reference sequence). This CDR3 comprises 15 residues. The CDR3 loop is CAWNDRSRGYSPLHF. CDR3 bases: TGTGCCTGGAATGACAGGTCGAGGGGTTATTCACCCCTCCACTTT.

This clone occurred a few times. V gene TRBV7-9 combines with J gene TRBJ2-6; 7 bases are shared with TRBD1. CDR1 SEHNR and CDR2 FQNEAQ come from the germline V gene (reference sequence). There are 18 residues in the CDR3. V was pared by 5 bases and J by 0 bases, with 10 bases of the junction left unmatched. For the CDR3, the DNA is TGTGCCAGCAGCCCCCGGACAGGCAGCCGCTCTGGGGCCAACGTCCTGACTTTC. Translated: CASSPRTGSRSGANVLTF.